This T cell receptor beta chain was sequenced during a study of T cell responses to AZD1222 COVID-19 vaccine. The repertoire was sequenced with immunoSEQ multiplex PCR; TCRdb's copy has only in-frame clones and lacks some. The data hold 90,000 to 150,000 clones, with about 85% observed a single time. Looked up from germline, CDR1 is SQVTM and CDR2 is ANQGSEA. CDR3 length: 13 residues. V lost 1 base and J lost 0, with 6 bases in between. This sequence was found in an adult who received the AZD1222 COVID-19 vaccine. The rearrangement uses TRBV29-1 and TRBJ1-2; D is possibly TRBD1 (5 bases). The sample here was peripheral blood, taken 28 days after the second AZD1222 dose. CDR3 in DNA: TGCAGCGTTGAAGGGGGGACTAACTATGGCTACACCTTC. It yields the protein CSVEGGTNYGYTF.